The T cell receptor (beta chain) under discussion was sequenced for a study of identical twins. Germline loops: CDR1 SGHRS, CDR2 YFSETQ. The CDR3 spans 14 residues. V was trimmed by 0 bases and J by 6 bases, leaving 10 bases between them. In this sample, this clonotype turned up a few times. The antigen is unknown. Overall study results and limits: Sequences that were out-of-frame, alpha and twin-shared displayed an excess of low generation probability.

MiXCR, applied by TCRdb to the 5' RACE reads, yields one record per CDR3 protein. The sample carries approximately 500,000 distinct CDR3 sequences, 20% to 25% recorded once. These data were also filed under a second study, of T cells expressing NK-cell markers. That paper states: Repertoires of TCR beta were obtained from T cells sorted as CD3+CD56+NKG2C+, CD3+CD56+NKG2C- and CD3+CD56-NKG2C+. Dominant NKG2C+ clonotypes in over 5 donors made up about 1.0-7.0% of CD8+ T cells.

This clonotype was obtained from a woman younger than 30 in good health. Sequencing used CD4+ T cells sorted from blood. The chain recombines TRBV5-1 with TRBJ2-1; no clear D gene. The CDR3 DNA reads as TGCGCCAGCAGCTTGGTGGCAAGCCGCAATGAGCAGTTCTTC. Its translation is CASSLVASRNEQFF.